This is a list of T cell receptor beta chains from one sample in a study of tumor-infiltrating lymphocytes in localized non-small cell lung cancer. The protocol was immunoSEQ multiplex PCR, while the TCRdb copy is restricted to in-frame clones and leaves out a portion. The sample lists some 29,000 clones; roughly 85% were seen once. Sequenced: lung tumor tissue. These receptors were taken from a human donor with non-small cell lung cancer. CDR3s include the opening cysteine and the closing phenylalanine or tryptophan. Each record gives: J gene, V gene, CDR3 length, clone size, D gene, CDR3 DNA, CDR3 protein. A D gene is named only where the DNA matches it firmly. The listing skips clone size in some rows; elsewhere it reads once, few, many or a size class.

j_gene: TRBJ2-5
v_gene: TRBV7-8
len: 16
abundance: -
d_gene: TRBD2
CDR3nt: TGTGCCAGCAGCTGGGGACTAGCGGGGGACCAAGAGACCCAGTACTTC
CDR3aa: CASSWGLAGDQETQYF

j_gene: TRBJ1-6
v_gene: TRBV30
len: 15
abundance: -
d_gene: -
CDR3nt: TGTGCCTGGACCCCTTCGGGATCCTATAATTCACCCCTCCACTTT
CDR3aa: CAWTPSGSYNSPLHF

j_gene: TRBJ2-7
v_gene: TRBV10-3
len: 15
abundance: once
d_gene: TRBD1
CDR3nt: TGTGCCATCAGTGAGCCCAGGACAGGGTCGGACGAGCAGTACTTC
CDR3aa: CAISEPRTGSDEQYF

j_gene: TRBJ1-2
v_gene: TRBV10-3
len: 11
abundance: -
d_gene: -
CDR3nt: TGTGCCATCAGTGAGGAGAGCGGCTACACCTTC
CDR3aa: CAISEESGYTF

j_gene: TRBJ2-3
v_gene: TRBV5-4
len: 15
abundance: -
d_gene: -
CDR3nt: TGTGCCAGCAGCTACACTCCACTTCGCACAGATACGCAGTATTTT
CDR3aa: CASSYTPLRTDTQYF

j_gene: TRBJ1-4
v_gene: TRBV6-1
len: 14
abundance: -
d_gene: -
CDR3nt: TGTGCCAGCAGTGAGGCTGGACGCCAGGAAAAACTGTTTTTT
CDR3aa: CASSEAGRQEKLFF

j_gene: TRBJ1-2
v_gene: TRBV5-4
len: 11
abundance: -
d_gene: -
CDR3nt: TGTGCCAGCAGCTTGGACTATGGCTACACCTTC
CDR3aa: CASSLDYGYTF

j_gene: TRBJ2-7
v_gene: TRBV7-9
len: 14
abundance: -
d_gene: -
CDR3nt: TGTGCCAGCAGCTCAAGGGGGGGGTCCTACGAGCAGTACTTC
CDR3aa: CASSSRGGSYEQYF

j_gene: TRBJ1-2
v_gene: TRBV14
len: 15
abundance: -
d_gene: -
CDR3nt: TGTGCCAGCAGCCAGTCCGGGAGGGTTATGAGTGGCTACACCTTC
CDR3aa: CASSQSGRVMSGYTF

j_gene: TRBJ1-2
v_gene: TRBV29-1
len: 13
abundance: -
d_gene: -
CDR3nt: TGCAGCGTGATACCATTAGCTAACTATGGCTACACCTTC
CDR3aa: CSVIPLANYGYTF

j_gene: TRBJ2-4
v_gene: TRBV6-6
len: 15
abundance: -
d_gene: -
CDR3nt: TGTGCCAGCAGTTACTCCTCAGGGATCGATCCGGGTCAGTACTTC
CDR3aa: CASSYSSGIDPGQYF

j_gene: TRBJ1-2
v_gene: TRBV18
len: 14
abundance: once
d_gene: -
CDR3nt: TGTGCCAGCTCACGGGTACAGAGGACTTATGGCTACACCTTC
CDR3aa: CASSRVQRTYGYTF

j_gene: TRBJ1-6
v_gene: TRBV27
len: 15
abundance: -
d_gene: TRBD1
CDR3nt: TGTGCCACCAGCCGCTTGGACAGGGAGAATTCACCCCTCCACTTT
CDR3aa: CATSRLDRENSPLHF

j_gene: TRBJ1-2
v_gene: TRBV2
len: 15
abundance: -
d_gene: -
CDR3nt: TGTGCCAGCAGTCCCCGGCCGGACGCTAACTATGGCTACACCTTC
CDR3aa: CASSPRPDANYGYTF

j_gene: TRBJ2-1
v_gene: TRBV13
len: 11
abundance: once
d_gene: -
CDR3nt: TGTGCCAGCAGCTTCACGAATGAGCAGTTCTTC
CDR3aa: CASSFTNEQFF

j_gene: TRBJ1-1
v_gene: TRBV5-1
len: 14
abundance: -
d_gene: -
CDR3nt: TGCGCCAGCAGCTTGGCCGCAGTGAACACTGAAGCTTTCTTT
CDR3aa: CASSLAAVNTEAFF

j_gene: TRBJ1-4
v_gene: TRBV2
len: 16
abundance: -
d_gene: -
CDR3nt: TGTGCCAGCAGTGATCAGGGTACCTCAACTAATGAAAAACTGTTTTTT
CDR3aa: CASSDQGTSTNEKLFF

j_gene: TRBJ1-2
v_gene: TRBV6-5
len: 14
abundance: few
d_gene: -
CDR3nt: TGTGCCAGCAGTTACAGGGTACAAAACTATGGCTACACCTTC
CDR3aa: CASSYRVQNYGYTF

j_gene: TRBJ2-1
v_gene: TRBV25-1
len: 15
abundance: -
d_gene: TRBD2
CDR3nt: TGTGCCAGCAGGAGGACTAGCGGGGGGATCAATGAGCAGTTCTTC
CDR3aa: CASRRTSGGINEQFF

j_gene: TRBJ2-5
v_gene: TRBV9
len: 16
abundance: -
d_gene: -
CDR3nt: TGTGCCAGCAGCGGTCATTATAGGGGTGTAATAGAGACCCAGTACTTC
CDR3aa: CASSGHYRGVIETQYF

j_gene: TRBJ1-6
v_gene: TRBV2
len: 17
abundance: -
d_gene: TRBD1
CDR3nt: TGTGCCAGCACCGGGACAGGCGGGAGCTCCTATAATTCACCCCTCCACTTT
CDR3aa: CASTGTGGSSYNSPLHF

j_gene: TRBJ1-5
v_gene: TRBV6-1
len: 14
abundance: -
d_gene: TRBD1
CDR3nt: TGTGCCAGCATTAGGGGACAGGGCAATCAGCCCCAGCATTTT
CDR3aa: CASIRGQGNQPQHF